Sequencing of this T cell receptor (beta chain) was carried out in a study of T cell responses to AZD1222 COVID-19 vaccine. Profiled with immunoSEQ multiplex PCR; TCRdb holds only in-frame clones, not every one. The table lists tens of thousands of clones, 90% to 95% of them singletons. To note about this clone: Its antigen remains unidentified.

The CDR3 sequence is 15 residues long. The V end lost 1 base, the J end lost 2 bases, and 8 bases lay between the germline ends. The V gene's germline CDR1 is MDHEN and CDR2 SYDVKM. Whole-study findings and limits: A rise in Spike-specific TCR breadth and depth followed two AZD1222 doses.

This specimen consisted of peripheral blood, obtained 28 days after the second dose of the MenACWY control vaccine. J is TRBJ1-4 and V is TRBV28; the D is unclear. This sequence was found in an adult who received the MenACWY meningococcal vaccine as a control. CDR3 bases: TGTGCCAGCAGTTTATCGGGGATTACTAATGAAAAACTGTTTTTT. The encoded protein is CASSLSGITNEKLFF.